This T cell receptor (beta chain) comes out of a study of shared clonotypes between healthy human individuals. Study-wide background: Per donor, CD8 memory used one plate, CD8 naive used two, CD4 memory used three and CD4 naive used three.

Negatively enriched CD4+ T cells were divided by CD45RA into naive and memory. CDR3 length: 20 amino acids. V shed 10 bases and J shed 0 bases, with 33 bases lying between them. From germline, CDR1 is SGHTA and CDR2 FQGTGA. Findings and caveats of the study: Only blood underwent sampling, and tissue repertoires likely differ.

Worth noting for this clone: What it recognizes is unknown.

For sorted subsets, about 200 ng DNA per replicate equaled 30,000 or so T cell genomes. Method: immunoSEQ multiplex PCR; TCRdb's copy keeps in-frame clones and lacks some. The data contain over 400,000 clones, roughly 95% of them singletons. The receptor comes from a woman in her twenties or thirties in good health. This chain links TRBV7-3 with TRBJ1-1; D is possibly TRBD1 (6 bases). Sequencing input: naive CD4+ T cells sorted from blood. Subset reported: CD45RA+ positively selected. CDR3 bases: TGTGCCATCCTCTTTAGGGCGAACTTAAGGGGGGAGGCCATGAACACTGAAGCTTTCTTT. Its protein product is CAILFRANLRGEAMNTEAFF.